The 30 T cell receptor beta chains given below trace back to one sample, sequenced in a study of T cell responses to AZD1222 COVID-19 vaccine (dated by TCRdb to 2020 to 2023). The time point tag for this specimen amounts to: baseline before first vaccination. Reading the label with the study, this specimen's treatment or condition is: meningococcal conjugate vaccine given as trial control. The library was built by means of the immunoSEQ multiplex PCR assay. This immuneACCESS table, as held by TCRdb, lists in-frame sequences with V and J called but not all clones. Of the missing ones, under half trace to an unresolved V gene in checked studies; the others have no known cause. The sample profile shows 120,000 to 150,000 clones; under 95% of them were found once. Of the sample, 2.8% is held by the ten largest clones. The sample consisted of peripheral blood, taken on day 0 of MenACWY control vaccination. Receptors were obtained from an adult in good health.

This sequence joins TRBV11-1 and TRBJ2-7; D not resolved. Per the germline V gene, CDR1 is SGHAT and CDR2 is FQDESV (reference sequence). Trimming pared 1 base from V and 3 bases from J, leaving 7 bases between. The CDR3 loop spans 13 amino acids. The CDR3 reads CASSLVSGYEQYF. As DNA, the CDR3 is TGTGCCAGCAGCTTAGTGTCGGGCTACGAGCAGTACTTC.

The chain employs TRBV19 and TRBJ1-6; D remains ambiguous. The germline V gene encodes CDR1 LNHDA and CDR2 SQIVND (reference sequence). This CDR3 contains 13 residues. Trimming removed 4 bases from V and 10 bases from J, with 11 bases in between. CDR3 nucleotides: TGTGCCAGTAGTAAATTTGGTGGCTCACCCCTCCACTTT. Its protein is CASSKFGGSPLHF.

CDR3 in DNA: TGTGCCAGCAGTGACGAAGCGGGGGGGCCCAATGAGCAGTTCTTC. As protein: CASSDEAGGPNEQFF. This chain joins TRBV6-4 and TRBJ2-1, with 10 bases aligning to TRBD2. Germline CDR1 and CDR2: MRHNA and SNTAGT. The CDR3 length is 15 residues. Trimming removed 2 bases from V and 6 bases from J; junction bases left unmatched: 4.

The gene calls are TRBV7-3 and TRBJ1-2; tentative D call: TRBD1 (6 bases). There are 13 residues in the CDR3. The germline V and J ends were trimmed by 6 bases and 2 bases, with 10 bases remaining between them. Germline CDR1 is SGHTA and CDR2 is FQGTGA. The CDR3 sequence: CASSPDRNYGYTF. CDR3 coding DNA: TGTGCCAGCAGTCCCGACAGGAACTATGGCTACACCTTC. The whole variable domain, filled in from reference TRBV7-3 and TRBJ1-2, reads GAGVSQTPSNKVTEKGKYVELRCDPISGHTALYWYRQSLGQGPEFLIYFQGTGAADDSGLPNDRFFAVRPEGSVSTLKIQRTERGDSAVYLCASSPDRNYGYTFGSGTRLTVV.

The V and J genes are TRBV11-2 and TRBJ2-1, with no clear D. Trimming shortened V by 1 base and J by 0 bases, and 13 bases separated the two germline ends. The V gene's germline CDR1 is SGHAT and CDR2 FQNNGV. This CDR3 is built from 17 residues. CDR3 nucleotides: TGTGCCAGCAGCTTAGTATTCGGTCCCGTCTCCTACAATGAGCAGTTCTTC. Protein product: CASSLVFGPVSYNEQFF.

The J gene is TRBJ1-2, the V gene TRBV15, with D unclear. V lost 1 base and J 8 bases, leaving 8 bases between the germline ends. The germline gives CDR1 LNHNV, CDR2 YYDKDF (reference sequence). This CDR3 region has 12 residues. The CDR3 DNA reads as TGTGCCACCAGCAGAGGGGGAAGAGGCTACACCTTC. It encodes CATSRGGRGYTF.

The rearrangement links TRBV7-9 to TRBJ1-4; a possible D gene is TRBD1 (5 bases). Looked up from germline, CDR1 is SEHNR and CDR2 is FQNEAQ (reference sequence). CDR3 length: 14 residues. V was cut by 5 bases and J by 8 bases, with 15 bases left in between. The CDR3 DNA is TGTGCCAGCAGCAGGGACGGCCGGGGGGAAAAACTGTTTTTT. This sequence encodes CASSRDGRGEKLFF. Full variable domain (outside the CDR3, taken from reference TRBV7-9 and TRBJ1-4): DTGVSQNPRHKITKRGQNVTFRCDPISEHNRLYWYRQTLGQGPEFLTYFQNEAQLEKSRLLSDRFSAERPKGSFSTLEIQRTEQGDSAMYLCASSRDGRGEKLFFGSGTQLSVL.

This sequence joins TRBV7-2 and TRBJ1-2; D is possibly TRBD1 (5 bases). CDR3 size: 15 residues. Germline V lookup: CDR1 SGHTA, CDR2 FQGNSA. The ends were cut back, 5 bases at V and 3 bases at J, with 16 bases in the middle. The CDR3 bases are TGTGCCAGCAGCCCCGCCGGGGGTCCCGACTATGGCTACACCTTC. This gives the protein CASSPAGGPDYGYTF.

The chain has TRBV16 and TRBJ2-1; D remains unclear. The ends were cut back, 0 bases at V and 12 bases at J, with 6 bases in the middle. The V gene's germline CDR1 is KGHSY and CDR2 FQNENV. This CDR3 region has 11 residues. The CDR3 DNA is TGTGCCAGCAGCCAATCATTTCGGCAGTTCTTC. Amino acid sequence: CASSQSFRQFF.

This chain connects TRBV27 to TRBJ1-6; 11 bases agree with TRBD1. This CDR3 comprises 16 residues. The V segment lost 5 bases and the J segment 6 bases; nucleotides outside the gene matches: 6. Germline values: CDR1 MNHEY, CDR2 SMNVEV (reference sequence). The CDR3 loop reads CASSVGTGGTNSPLHF. CDR3 sequence (DNA): TGTGCCAGCAGTGTAGGGACAGGGGGTACTAATTCACCCCTCCACTTT.

This clone was observed a handful of times. The chain combines TRBV23-1 with TRBJ2-1; D tentatively reads TRBD1 or TRBD2 (6 bases each). TRBV23-1 is marked as an open reading frame, function uncertain. The CDR3 consists of 16 residues. Trimming shortened V by 9 bases and J by 8 bases, and 26 bases separated the two germline ends. In nucleotides, the CDR3 is TGCGCCAGGGGATACTTGGCGGGCCCTAGGGGGGATGAGCAGTTCTTC. Protein product: CARGYLAGPRGDEQFF.

This clone was seen just once. The chain employs TRBV27 and TRBJ1-4; D is ambiguous. Trimming shortened V by 6 bases and J by 8 bases, and 7 bases separated the two germline ends. Germline V gene data show CDR1 as MNHEY and CDR2 as SMNVEV (reference sequence). The CDR3 contains 11 residues. The CDR3: CASRGGEKLFF. The DNA for the CDR3 is TGTGCCAGCAGGGGAGGGGAAAAACTGTTTTTT. Filled out from reference TRBV27 and TRBJ1-4, the complete variable domain reads EAQVTQNPRYLITVTGKKLTVTCSQNMNHEYMSWYRQDPGLGLRQIYYSMNVEVTDKGDVPEGYKVSRKEKRNFPLILESPSPNQTSLYFCASRGGEKLFFGSGTQLSVL.

The V and J genes are TRBV10-3 and TRBJ2-1, with TRBD1 identical over 10 bases. The CDR3 sequence is 15 residues long. J lost 0 bases, V lost 11 bases, and 7 bases had no gene match. CDR1 is ENHRY and CDR2 is SYGVKD in the germline V gene. CDR3 loop: CAAGQGPSSYNEQFF. CDR3 nucleotides: TGTGCCGCGGGACAGGGGCCGAGCTCCTACAATGAGCAGTTCTTC.

The chain joins TRBV6-1 to TRBJ1-2, with 9 bases fitting TRBD1. CDR1 and CDR2 (germline): MNHNS, SASEGT. The CDR3 loop spans 16 amino acids. J lost 6 bases, V lost 4 bases, and 12 bases had no gene match. The CDR3 loop is CASSGFPGTGRDGYTF. The CDR3 nucleotides read TGTGCCAGCAGTGGCTTTCCCGGGACAGGGAGAGATGGCTACACCTTC.

The rearrangement links TRBV27 to TRBJ1-2; possible D gene TRBD1, 5 bases. CDR1 is MNHEY, CDR2 SMNVEV, per germline (reference sequence). The CDR3 totals 14 residues. Trimming took off 2 bases at V and 5 bases at J, with 12 bases between the two ends. The CDR3 coding sequence is TGTGCCAGCAGTTTAAACAGCGGGGGATATGGCTACACCTTC. Its protein product is CASSLNSGGYGYTF.

The chain is built from TRBV10-3 and TRBJ2-2; 9 nucleotides line up with TRBD1. This CDR3 spans 16 amino acids. V gave up 5 bases and J gave up 6 bases; unmatched junction bases: 10. Germline values: CDR1 ENHRY, CDR2 SYGVKD. This chain's CDR3 is CAISTVGQGAAGELFF. CDR3 nucleotides: TGTGCCATCAGTACAGTGGGACAGGGAGCGGCCGGGGAGCTGTTTTTT.

This sequence joins TRBV18 and TRBJ2-1, with 9 bases that match TRBD1. Germline V gives CDR1 KGHSH, CDR2 LQKENI. This CDR3 has 17 residues. The V and J ends lost 6 bases and 3 bases, in that order; junction bases with no gene match: 12. The CDR3 region has the DNA TGTGCCAGCTCGCTCAACCAGGGACAGGGACTCTACAATGAGCAGTTCTTC. Protein product: CASSLNQGQGLYNEQFF.

The CDR3 here is CASSPSRDSLYEQYF. CDR3 nucleotides: TGCGCCAGCAGCCCTTCCCGGGACAGTCTGTACGAGCAGTACTTC. The V gene is TRBV10-1, the J gene TRBJ2-7; 7 bases agree with TRBD1. The length of the CDR3 is 15 residues. Unmatched junction bases numbered 12, after V lost 6 bases and J lost 4 bases. Germline V lookup: CDR1 WNHNN, CDR2 SYGVQD (reference sequence).

The chain recombines TRBV27 with TRBJ2-1; TRBD2 agrees at 8 bases. CDR1 and CDR2 (germline): MNHEY, SMNVEV (reference sequence). The CDR3 totals 13 residues. V gave up 8 bases and J gave up 3 bases; unmatched junction bases: 3. CDR3: CASRLAIYNEQFF. CDR3 bases: TGTGCCAGCCGACTAGCGATCTACAATGAGCAGTTCTTC.

The chain carries TRBV9 and TRBJ2-2, with D unclear. V was clipped by 4 bases and J by 0 bases, with 4 bases between them. Germline V CDR1 and CDR2: SGDLS, YYNGEE. This CDR3 comprises 13 residues. For the CDR3, the DNA is TGTGCCAGCAGCCTCTCGAACACCGGGGAGCTGTTTTTT. Translating it yields CASSLSNTGELFF. Using reference TRBV9 and TRBJ2-2 for the parts outside the CDR3, the full variable domain is DSGVTQTPKHLITATGQRVTLRCSPRSGDLSVYWYQQSLDQGLQFLIQYYNGEERAKGNILERFSAQQFPDLHSELNLSSLELGDSALYFCASSLSNTGELFFGEGSRLTVL.

The table lists this clone with a few counts. J is TRBJ2-3 and V is TRBV6-4; 10 nucleotides agree with TRBD2. This CDR3 is 15 amino acids long. Germline loops: CDR1 MRHNA, CDR2 SNTAGT. With 0 bases clipped from V and 4 bases from J, the junction kept 1 base outside the gene matches. This CDR3 reads CASSDSAGGPDTQYF. The DNA for the CDR3 is TGTGCCAGCAGTGACTCAGCGGGAGGGCCAGATACGCAGTATTTT.

The chain recombines TRBV30 with TRBJ2-7; the D is unclear. Deletions cut 1 base from V and 7 bases from J, with 14 bases between. The CDR3 has 13 amino acids. Germline V gives CDR1 GTSNPN, CDR2 SVGIG (reference sequence). The CDR3 protein is CAWSAGGFSEQYF. The CDR3, as DNA: TGTGCCTGGAGTGCGGGTGGCTTCAGTGAGCAGTACTTC.

The gene calls are TRBV7-2 and TRBJ2-1; D remains ambiguous. The CDR3 sequence is 14 residues long. Trimming pared 5 bases from V and 0 bases from J, leaving 8 bases between. Germline CDR1 reads SGHTA; CDR2 reads FQGNSA. CDR3 sequence: CASSLRSSYNEQFF. The CDR3 nucleotides are TGTGCCAGCAGCCTCCGTAGCTCCTACAATGAGCAGTTCTTC.

In DNA form, the CDR3 reads TGTGCCAGCAGTTTATTTGACGGTTATAATTCACCCCTCCACTTT. Protein product: CASSLFDGYNSPLHF. V and J are TRBV27 and TRBJ1-6; D ambiguous. Germline V lookup: CDR1 MNHEY, CDR2 SMNVEV (reference sequence). V lost 1 base, J lost 4 bases, and 8 bases lay in between. The CDR3 has 15 amino acids.

The J gene is TRBJ1-2, the V gene TRBV6-5, with 8 bases fitting TRBD1. The CDR3 totals 15 residues. After removal of 6 bases from V and 2 bases from J, the junction contained 8 bases not matched to a gene. Germline V gene lookup returns CDR1 MNHEY and CDR2 SVGAGI. The CDR3 nucleotides are TGTGCCAGCAGACGGACAGGGATAGAAAACTATGGCTACACCTTC. Translated, it gives CASRRTGIENYGYTF.

The CDR3 region is CASSSSFSGREQYF. CDR3 bases: TGTGCCAGCAGTTCTAGCTTCTCCGGAAGGGAGCAGTACTTC. The chain is built from TRBV27 and TRBJ2-7; possible D gene TRBD2, 5 bases. The CDR3 totals 14 residues. V lost 4 bases and J lost 7, with 17 bases in between. The germline V gene has CDR1 MNHEY and CDR2 SMNVEV (reference sequence).

The chain couples TRBV18 to TRBJ1-2; TRBD1 matches at 11 bases. V trimming: 3 bases; J trimming: 6 bases; junction bases outside the gene matches: 6. Looked up from germline, CDR1 is KGHSH and CDR2 is LQKENI. This CDR3 comprises 15 residues. The CDR3 DNA reads as TGTGCCAGCTCACCTGGGACAGGGGGATTTGATGGCTACACCTTC. Amino acids: CASSPGTGGFDGYTF.

In DNA, the CDR3 is TGTGCCAGCAGCTTGGGCACAGGCCTGTCTAACTATGGCTACACCTTC. Protein product: CASSLGTGLSNYGYTF. The chain has TRBV5-6 and TRBJ1-2; the D gene is possibly TRBD1 (5 bases). CDR3 length: 16 residues. Germline CDR1 and CDR2: SGHDT and YYEEEE. The V end lost 0 bases, the J end lost 0 bases, and 12 bases lay between the germline ends.

The chain uses TRBV6-5 and TRBJ2-7, with a weak D call TRBD1 (6 bases). V gave up 0 bases and J gave up 2 bases, with 11 bases separating them. The CDR3 is made up of 15 amino acids. Looked up from germline, CDR1 is MNHEY and CDR2 is SVGAGI. Here the CDR3 DNA reads TGTGCCAGCAGTTACTCACAGGGTCCTCCCTACGAGCAGTACTTC. Its translation: CASSYSQGPPYEQYF.

J is TRBJ1-6 and V is TRBV5-1, with D possibly TRBD1 on 5 matching bases. Germline V gives CDR1 SGHRS, CDR2 YFSETQ. The CDR3 extends over 15 amino acids. V was cut by 4 bases and J by 5 bases, with 13 bases left in between. This chain's CDR3 is CASSPRLGDNSPLHF. The CDR3 DNA is TGCGCCAGCAGCCCCCGGTTAGGGGATAATTCACCCCTCCACTTT.